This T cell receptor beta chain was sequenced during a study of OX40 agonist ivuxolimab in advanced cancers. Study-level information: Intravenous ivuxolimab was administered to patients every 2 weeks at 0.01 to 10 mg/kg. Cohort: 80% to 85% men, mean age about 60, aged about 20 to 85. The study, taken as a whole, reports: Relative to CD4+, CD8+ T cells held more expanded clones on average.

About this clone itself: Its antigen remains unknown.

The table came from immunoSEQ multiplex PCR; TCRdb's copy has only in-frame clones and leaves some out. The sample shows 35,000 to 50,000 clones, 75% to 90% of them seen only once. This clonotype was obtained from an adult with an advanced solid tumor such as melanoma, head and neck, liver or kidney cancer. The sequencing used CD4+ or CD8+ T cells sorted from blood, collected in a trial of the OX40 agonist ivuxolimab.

The CDR3 region has the DNA TGCGCCAGCACCACTAACCGGGGGAACTATGGCTACACCTTC. Its translation: CASTTNRGNYGYTF. The chain is built from TRBV4-1 and TRBJ1-2, with D tentatively TRBD1 (5 bases). CDR3 size: 14 residues. Germline CDR1 MGHRA, CDR2 YSYEKL. V gave up 7 bases and J gave up 2 bases, with 14 bases separating them.